The 9 T cell receptor beta chains below were found in one sample sequenced in a study of T cell responses to AZD1222 COVID-19 vaccine. TCRdb's table, derived via immunoSEQ multiplex PCR, lists solely in-frame clones and lacks some. In the table there are around 20,000 clones, around 82% of which are singletons. The specimen was peripheral blood, collected 28 days after the second AZD1222 dose. The receptors derive from an adult who received the AZD1222 COVID-19 vaccine.

This sequence joins TRBV2 and TRBJ1-5; D is possibly TRBD1 (6 bases). V shed 3 bases and J shed 0 bases, with 9 bases lying between them. Germline V CDR1 and CDR2: SNHLY, FYNNEI. The CDR3 has 15 residues. CDR3 sequence: CASSDRGYSNQPQHF. CDR3 DNA sequence: TGTGCCAGCAGTGACAGGGGTTATAGCAATCAGCCCCAGCATTTT.

The chain combines TRBV29-1 with TRBJ1-1, with a possible D match to TRBD1 (5 bases). Trimming cost V 8 bases and J 2 bases, with 18 bases left between them. Germline loops: CDR1 SQVTM, CDR2 ANQGSEA. The CDR3 runs 14 residues. The CDR3 nucleotides read TGCAGCCCCGAGGCACCCGGGGCAAACACTGAAGCTTTCTTT. Amino acids: CSPEAPGANTEAFF.

This clone was detected once. The chain employs TRBV7-2 and TRBJ2-1; D might be TRBD2 (6 bases). The CDR3 totals 16 residues. The V gene's germline CDR1 is SGHTA and CDR2 FQGNSA. Trimming cost V 1 base and J 0 bases, with 10 bases left between them. The CDR3 region is CASSLDASDSYNEQFF. The CDR3 DNA reads as TGTGCCAGCAGCTTAGATGCTAGCGACTCCTACAATGAGCAGTTCTTC. Full variable domain (rest looked up from reference TRBV7-2 and TRBJ2-1): GAGVSQSPSNKVTEKGKDVELRCDPISGHTALYWYRQSLGQGLEFLIYFQGNSAPDKSGLPSDRFSAERTGGSVSTLTIQRTQQEDSAVYLCASSLDASDSYNEQFFGPGTRLTVL.

The genes are TRBV14 and TRBJ2-3, with 7 bases that match TRBD2. J gave up 3 bases and V 0 bases, and 9 bases lay outside the gene matches. The CDR3 length is 17 residues. The germline V gene has CDR1 SGHDN and CDR2 FVKESK. CDR3 in DNA: TGTGCCAGCAGCCAAGATTCCGCGGGAGCGTCGACAGATACGCAGTATTTT. Translating it yields CASSQDSAGASTDTQYF.

The chain is built from TRBV5-4 and TRBJ2-2; 10 bases are shared with TRBD2. V trimming: 0 bases; J trimming: 4 bases; junction bases outside the gene matches: 6. This CDR3 has 17 residues. Per germline, CDR1 SGHNT and CDR2 YYREEE (reference sequence). CDR3 residues: CASSLEASGSGTGELFF. CDR3 coding DNA: TGTGCCAGCAGCTTGGAAGCTAGCGGGAGCGGCACCGGGGAGCTGTTTTTT.

This clone has a handful of counts. The gene calls are TRBV28 and TRBJ1-2; possible D gene TRBD1, 6 bases. Deletions cut 5 bases from V and 1 base from J, with 17 bases between. The CDR3 loop spans 16 amino acids. From germline, CDR1 is MDHEN and CDR2 SYDVKM. The CDR3, as DNA: TGTGCCAGCAGTACCCCGAACAGGGAAGTTAACTATGGCTACACCTTC. Its translation: CASSTPNREVNYGYTF.

The chain joins TRBV7-9 to TRBJ2-1; TRBD2 matches at 16 bases. CDR3 size: 18 residues. CDR1 is SEHNR and CDR2 is FQNEAQ in the germline V gene (reference sequence). The trim removed 4 bases at V and 6 bases at J, leaving 9 bases unmatched. CDR3 in amino acids: CASSSQGLAGGRGNEQFF. The DNA of the CDR3 is TGTGCCAGCAGCTCTCAGGGACTAGCGGGAGGGCGTGGCAATGAGCAGTTCTTC.

This chain uses TRBV6-5 with TRBJ2-2; either TRBD1 or TRBD2 may supply D (5 bases each). V was trimmed by 0 bases and J by 7 bases, leaving 6 bases between them. Germline V gene lookup returns CDR1 MNHEY and CDR2 SVGAGI. There are 13 residues in the CDR3. DNA for the CDR3: TGTGCCAGCAGTTACTCGAGGGGCGGGGAGCTGTTTTTT. It specifies CASSYSRGGELFF.

J is TRBJ1-2 and V is TRBV6-5; the D is unclear. The CDR3 runs to 13 residues. Looked up from germline, CDR1 is MNHEY and CDR2 is SVGAGI. Trimming removed 6 bases at V and 1 base at J, with 9 bases between. The CDR3 sequence: CASSTDINYGYTF. DNA for the CDR3: TGTGCCAGCAGCACCGACATTAACTATGGCTACACCTTC.